Following are 7 T cell receptor beta chains from one sample sequenced in a study of T cell responses to AZD1222 COVID-19 vaccine. Assay used: immunoSEQ multiplex PCR; TCRdb lists only in-frame clones, some missing. Altogether 120,000 to 150,000 clones are present, around 88% being singletons, with the ten largest covering 3% to 4%. This material consisted of peripheral blood, taken on day 0 of MenACWY control vaccination. The source is an adult in good health.

The rearrangement uses TRBV4-2 and TRBJ1-3; 10 positions match TRBD1. With V trimmed by 5 bases and J by 4 bases, 5 bases remained unmatched. The germline gives CDR1 LGHNA, CDR2 YNFKEQ. The CDR3 extends over 15 amino acids. The CDR3 loop reads CASSTGTGVGNTIYF. The CDR3 bases are TGTGCCAGCAGCACTGGGACAGGGGTGGGAAACACCATATATTTT.

This clone was seen a single time. V usage is TRBV9 and J usage is TRBJ2-1; 12 bases map to TRBD2. V lost 3 bases, J lost 8 bases, and 3 bases stayed unmatched. The CDR3 has 14 residues. CDR1 is SGDLS and CDR2 is YYNGEE in the germline V gene. The CDR3 sequence: CASSALAGGDEQFF. As DNA, the CDR3 is TGTGCCAGCAGCGCTCTAGCGGGAGGGGATGAGCAGTTCTTC.

This chain uses TRBV2 with TRBJ2-3, with D unclear. The CDR3 has 17 amino acids. Germline CDR1 and CDR2: SNHLY and FYNNEI. V lost 7 bases to trimming and J lost 0 bases, with 20 bases between them. CDR3 DNA sequence: TGTGCCAGCAAGGGCGATGACCGCCCTCGAAGCACAGATACGCAGTATTTT. Its translation: CASKGDDRPRSTDTQYF. Filled out from reference TRBV2 and TRBJ2-3, the complete variable domain reads EPEVTQTPSHQVTQMGQEVILRCVPISNHLYFYWYRQILGQKVEFLVSFYNNEISEKSEIFDDQFSVERPDGSNFTLKIRSTKLEDSAMYFCASKGDDRPRSTDTQYFGPGTRLTVL.

The chain joins TRBV7-9 to TRBJ2-7, with 9 bases lining up with TRBD1. The V segment lost 4 bases and the J segment 5 bases; nucleotides outside the gene matches: 9. Germline V lookup: CDR1 SEHNR, CDR2 FQNEAQ (reference sequence). The length of the CDR3 is 15 residues. The CDR3 nucleotides are TGTGCCAGCAGCTCCAATCGACAGGGGGGTCACGAGCAGTACTTC. This gives the protein CASSSNRQGGHEQYF.

This sequence joins TRBV30 and TRBJ2-1; no definite D call. Deletions cut 5 bases from V and 0 bases from J, with 14 bases between. The CDR3 runs to 15 residues. CDR1 and CDR2 (germline): GTSNPN, SVGIG (reference sequence). CDR3: CAWEQMGSSYNEQFF. CDR3 nucleotide sequence: TGTGCCTGGGAACAAATGGGAAGCTCCTACAATGAGCAGTTCTTC.

This rearrangement joins TRBV10-1 to TRBJ2-7, with 7 bases matching TRBD2. Germline V lookup: CDR1 WNHNN, CDR2 SYGVQD (reference sequence). V was pared by 7 bases and J by 2 bases, with 20 bases of the junction left unmatched. The CDR3 extends over 18 amino acids. The CDR3 is CASTQRGTTLTFAYEQYF. The CDR3 DNA sequence: TGCGCCAGCACCCAGAGAGGGACTACATTAACTTTTGCCTACGAGCAGTACTTC.

The rearrangement links TRBV6-6 to TRBJ1-4; 8 bases line up with TRBD1. The germline CDR1 and CDR2 sequences are MNHNY and SVGAGI (reference sequence). This CDR3 spans 14 amino acids. Trimming cost V 2 bases and J 10 bases; bases outside gene matches: 6. The CDR3 spells CASSYADRGGKLFF. The CDR3 nucleotides are TGTGCCAGCAGTTACGCCGACAGGGGAGGAAAACTGTTTTTT.